This T cell receptor beta chain comes out of a study of blood T cell repertoires in COVID-19. The overall study: Sites across the United States, Italy and Spain contributed samples from acute and convalescent COVID-19. From T cells, B-cell-depleted T cells, or PBMCs came the material, which was cDNA or gDNA.

In the original analysis: Amplification of reference gene primers was used by the study to estimate nucleated cell counts. Data came from immunoSEQ multiplex PCR; TCRdb stores just in-frame clones and leaves some out. V, J and clone size are those of that table, while D and trimming were read from the DNA. Here the sample spans 150,000 to 250,000 clones, roughly 77% being singletons. Germline-derived CDR1 and CDR2 are LGHNA and YNFKEQ. Trimming removed 4 bases from V and 2 bases from J; junction bases left unmatched: 3. There are 15 residues in the CDR3. The sequence came from a woman aged 40 to 50 with COVID-19, enrolled during active disease. The rearrangement uses TRBV4-2 and TRBJ1-4; 8 bases align to TRBD1. Sequencing was performed on peripheral blood. The CDR3 coding sequence is TGTGCCAGCAGCCCTACAGGGGGTACTAATGAAAAACTGTTTTTT. This translates into CASSPTGGTNEKLFF.